This T cell receptor beta chain was identified during a study of T cells expressing NK-cell markers. Study-level background: Each TCR beta repertoire originated in sorted T cells that were CD3+CD56+NKG2C+, CD3+CD56+NKG2C- or CD3+CD56-NKG2C+. Seven HCMV-seropositive donors and one seronegative donor made up the eight sequenced donors.

General study results and limits: In over 5 donors, dominant CD3+CD56+NKG2C+ clonotypes ranked among the top 10 CD8+ clonotypes.

The CDR3 is 16 amino acids. Regarding this clonotype: What it recognizes is unknown.

TCRdb reprocessed the 5' RACE reads, with one entry per CDR3 protein and no DNA. The listing contains 300,000 to 500,000 distinct CDR3 sequences. This TCR derives from a woman in her forties or fifties in good health. Sequencing was carried out using blood T cells: a sorted CD56 or NKG2C T cell subset, CD4+ or CD8+ T cells, or bulk PBMC T cells (not recorded which). This rearrangement joins TRBV12-3 or TRBV12-4 to TRBJ1-1; TCRdb outputs TRBD1, but without DNA this stays unchecked. The CDR3 loop is CASSLRQGQLNTEAFF.